This record concerns one TCR beta chain sequence. Antigen unknown. The data are from a study of neoadjuvant anti-PD-1 for oral cavity cancer. Overall study results and limits: Non-responders to neoadjuvant nivolumab had significantly more clonal PBMC T cells than responders. Higher pretreatment blood Treg/Th17 ratios correlated with higher pretreatment blood and lower post-treatment tumor TCRbeta clonality.

Six replicates per PBMC sample, mostly from around 460 ng of genomic DNA. Measured with immunoSEQ multiplex PCR; TCRdb has only the in-frame clones, and not every one. The repertoire consists of around 13,000 clones, with about 65% occurring once and the leading ten covering 2% to 2.5%. V shed 1 base and J shed 7 bases, with 15 bases lying between them. The CDR3 sequence is 14 residues long. CDR1 and CDR2 (germline): SGHRS, YFSETQ. This TCR was recovered from a person between 40 and 79 years old with oral cavity squamous cell carcinoma. The specimen comprised PBMCs, sampled before nivolumab (anti-PD-1) treatment. The V call is TRBV5-1, the J call TRBJ2-7; tentative D call: TRBD1 (5 bases). The CDR3 sequence is CASSLQGVLEEQYF. The CDR3 bases are TGCGCCAGCAGCTTGCAGGGCGTTTTAGAGGAGCAGTACTTC.